This T cell receptor beta chain is drawn from a study of follicular helper T cells after annual influenza vaccination. Findings and caveats of the study: Yearly vaccinations repeatedly recalled conserved clonotypes in ICOS+CD38+ cTfh.

This sample's time point: 2014-2015 season, pre-vaccination. Germline V gives CDR1 MDHEN, CDR2 SYDVKM. The ends lost 3 bases at V and 0 bases at J; junction bases unmatched: 6. This CDR3 has 16 residues. For this clone: Its antigen is not identified.

Profiled with immunoSEQ multiplex PCR; TCRdb holds only in-frame clones, not every one. The sample records about 8,300 clones, about four fifths being singletons. The J gene is TRBJ1-2, the V gene TRBV28; the match to TRBD1 covers 8 bases. This clonotype was sampled from an adult who received the influenza vaccine. This material consisted of CXCR5+ CD38- circulating T follicular helper cells from blood, taken on the day of influenza vaccination. The subset here: circulating Tfh, non-naive CD4+CXCR5+PD-1+ (ICOS+CD38+ or ICOS-CD38-). The CDR3 loop is CASSFPDRGTNYGYTF. CDR3 DNA sequence: TGTGCCAGCAGTTTCCCCGACAGGGGAACTAACTATGGCTACACCTTC.